The text below deals with one TCR beta chain. No antigen is known for it. The method was immunoSEQ multiplex PCR; TCRdb's version includes in-frame clones alone and lacks a portion of them. This table has roughly 2 million clones, around 95% appearing once. The entry originates in a study of shared clonotypes between healthy human individuals. Every donor was a Caucasian adult from Nashville, Tennessee. General observations from the study: Represented diversity, genetic and exposure-history alike, was limited by few donors. Clonotype sharing across four donors was observed for roughly 5% of naive CD4 clonotypes. The study's rarefaction showed incomplete sorted-subset sequencing despite large depth.

The TCR originated in a man aged 18 to 29 in good health. Sequencing was done on a sample of naive CD4+ T cells sorted from blood. The subset: CD45RA+ positively selected.

This CDR3 is CASSSYPQGGGPEAFF. As DNA, the CDR3 is TGCGCCAGCAGCTCCTATCCCCAGGGTGGGGGACCTGAAGCTTTCTTT. The V gene is TRBV5-1, the J gene TRBJ1-1, with D perhaps TRBD1 (5 bases). The CDR3 is made up of 16 amino acids. Germline V gene lookup returns CDR1 SGHRS and CDR2 YFSETQ. Trimming cost V 3 bases and J 6 bases, with 21 bases left between them.